This T cell receptor beta chain originates from a study of OX40 agonist ivuxolimab in advanced cancers. At the level of the study: Every patient in dose escalation had hepatocellular carcinoma, melanoma, renal cell or head and neck cancer.

The CDR3 loop spans 13 amino acids. The germline gives CDR1 MNHNS, CDR2 SASEGT. V gave up 5 bases and J gave up 5 bases, with 10 bases separating them. This clone has only a few counts. TCRdb keeps only in-frame clones here, not all; method: immunoSEQ multiplex PCR. The sample yields tens of thousands of clones, around 80% seen once. The sequence came from an adult with an advanced solid tumor such as melanoma, head and neck, liver or kidney cancer. The sample was CD4+ or CD8+ T cells sorted from blood, taken in a trial of the OX40 agonist ivuxolimab. This chain joins TRBV6-1 and TRBJ1-5; D unclear. The chain's CDR3 is CASSFALDQPQHF. The CDR3 DNA follows: TGTGCCAGCAGTTTTGCCCTAGATCAGCCCCAGCATTTT.